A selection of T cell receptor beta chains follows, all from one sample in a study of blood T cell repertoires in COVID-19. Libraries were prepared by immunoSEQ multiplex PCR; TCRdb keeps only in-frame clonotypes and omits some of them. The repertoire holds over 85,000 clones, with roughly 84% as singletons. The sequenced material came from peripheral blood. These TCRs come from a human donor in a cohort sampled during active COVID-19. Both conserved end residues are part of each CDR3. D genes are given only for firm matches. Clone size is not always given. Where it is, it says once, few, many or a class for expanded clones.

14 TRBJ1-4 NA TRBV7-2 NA CASSPYDRTEKLFF TGTGCCAGCAGCCCCTATGACAGAACTGAAAAACTGTTTTTT
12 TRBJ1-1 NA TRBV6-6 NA CASSYSTPEAFF TGTGCCAGCAGTTACTCGACACCTGAAGCTTTCTTT
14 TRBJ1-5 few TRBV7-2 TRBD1 CASSQDRVGQPQHF TGTGCCAGCAGCCAAGACAGGGTGGGTCAGCCCCAGCATTTT
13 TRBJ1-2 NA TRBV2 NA CASSEIWGGGYTF TGTGCCAGCAGTGAAATTTGGGGAGGTGGCTACACCTTC
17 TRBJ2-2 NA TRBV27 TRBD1 CASSPRTGNTVTGELFF TGTGCCAGCAGTCCCCGGACAGGGAACACCGTCACCGGGGAGCTGTTTTTT
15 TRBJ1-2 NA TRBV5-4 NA CASSLGGGLGYGYTF TGTGCCAGCAGCTTAGGCGGAGGGCTGGGCTATGGCTACACCTTC
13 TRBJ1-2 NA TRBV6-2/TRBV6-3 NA CASSSGSLYGYTF TGTGCCAGCAGCTCCGGGTCTCTCTATGGCTACACCTTC
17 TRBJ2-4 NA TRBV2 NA CASSERTDPLAKNIQYF TGTGCCAGCAGTGAAAGGACAGACCCACTAGCCAAAAACATTCAGTACTTC
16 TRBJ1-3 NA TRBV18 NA CASSPTEIGPGNTIYF TGTGCCAGCTCACCAACAGAGATCGGCCCTGGAAACACCATATATTTT
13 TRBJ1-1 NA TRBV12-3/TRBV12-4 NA CASSTGGRAEAFF TGTGCCAGCAGTACTGGGGGCAGGGCTGAAGCTTTCTTT
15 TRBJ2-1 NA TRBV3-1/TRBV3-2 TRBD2 CASSALAGAYNEQFF TGTGCCAGCAGCGCACTAGCGGGGGCTTACAATGAGCAGTTCTTC
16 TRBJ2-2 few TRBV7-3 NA CASSEETRVNTGELFF TGTGCCAGCAGCGAGGAGACCAGGGTGAACACCGGGGAGCTGTTTTTT
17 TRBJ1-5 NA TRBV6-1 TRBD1 CASSGTSHRGGNQPQHF TGTGCCAGCAGTGGAACCTCACACAGGGGTGGTAATCAGCCCCAGCATTTT
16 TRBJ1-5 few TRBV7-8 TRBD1 CASSLVGGQGHQPQHF TGTGCCAGCAGCTTAGTGGGGGGACAGGGCCATCAGCCCCAGCATTTT
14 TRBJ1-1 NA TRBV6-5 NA CASSFLGHDTEAFF TGTGCCAGCAGCTTTTTGGGACACGACACTGAAGCTTTCTTT
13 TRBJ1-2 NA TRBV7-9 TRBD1 CASSLGQGYGYTF TGTGCCAGCAGCTTAGGACAGGGGTATGGCTACACCTTC
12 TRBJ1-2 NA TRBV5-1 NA CASSLWGDGYTF TGCGCCAGCAGCTTGTGGGGAGATGGCTACACCTTC
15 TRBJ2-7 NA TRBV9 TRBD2 CASSVGGGGSYEQYF TGTGCCAGCAGCGTAGGTGGGGGGGGAAGCTACGAGCAGTACTTC
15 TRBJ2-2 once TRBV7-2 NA CASSLALGRTGELFF TGTGCCAGCAGCTTAGCGCTGGGGAGAACCGGGGAGCTGTTTTTT
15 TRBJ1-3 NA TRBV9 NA CASSREPFAGNTIYF TGTGCCAGCAGCCGGGAGCCCTTCGCCGGAAACACCATATATTTT
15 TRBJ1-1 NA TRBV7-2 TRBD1 CASSLVGTANTEAFF TGTGCCAGCAGCTTAGTTGGGACAGCGAACACTGAAGCTTTCTTT
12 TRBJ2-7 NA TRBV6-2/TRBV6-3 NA CASSLFLSEQYF TGTGCCAGCAGCCTATTCCTCTCCGAGCAGTACTTC
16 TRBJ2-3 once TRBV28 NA CASSPRGGSSTDTQYF TGTGCCAGCAGTCCCCGAGGGGGTAGTAGTACAGATACGCAGTATTTT
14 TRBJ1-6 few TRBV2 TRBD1 CASTSRTGHSPLHF TGTGCCAGCACCTCGAGGACAGGGCATTCACCCCTCCACTTT
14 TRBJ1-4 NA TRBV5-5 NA CASSSDSLNEKLFF TGTGCCAGCAGCTCGGACAGCCTTAATGAAAAACTGTTTTTT
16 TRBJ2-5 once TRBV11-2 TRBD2 CASSLDISLAGETQYF TGTGCCAGCAGCTTAGATATCAGCCTAGCGGGAGAGACCCAGTACTTC
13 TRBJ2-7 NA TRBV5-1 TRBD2 CASSSGTTAEQYF TGCGCCAGCAGCAGCGGGACGACGGCTGAGCAGTACTTC
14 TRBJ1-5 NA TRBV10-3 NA CAISEYGYNQPQHF TGTGCCATCAGTGAGTACGGGTACAATCAGCCCCAGCATTTT
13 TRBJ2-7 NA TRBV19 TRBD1 CASLDRGTYEQYF TGTGCCAGCCTGGACAGGGGTACCTACGAGCAGTACTTC
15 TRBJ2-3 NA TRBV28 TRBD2 CASRNPSGGADTQYF TGTGCCAGCAGAAATCCTAGCGGGGGAGCAGATACGCAGTATTTT
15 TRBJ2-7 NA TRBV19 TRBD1 CASSITGGPTRMQYF TGTGCCAGTAGTATAACAGGGGGGCCTACCCGTATGCAGTACTTC
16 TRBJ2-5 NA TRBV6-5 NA CASSYYAASGPPTQYF TGTGCCAGCAGTTATTACGCCGCCAGCGGTCCCCCCACCCAGTACTTC
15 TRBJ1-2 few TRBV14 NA CASSHVPFWLYGYTF TGTGCCAGCAGCCATGTACCATTTTGGCTGTATGGCTACACCTTC
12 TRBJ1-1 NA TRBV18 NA CASFLLNTEAFF TGTGCCAGCTTTCTTCTAAACACTGAAGCTTTCTTT
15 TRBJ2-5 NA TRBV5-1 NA CASSLGGRREETQYF TGCGCCAGCAGCTTGGGGGGTCGGAGGGAAGAGACCCAGTACTTC
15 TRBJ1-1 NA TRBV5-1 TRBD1 CASSGMGQGLNEAFF TGCGCCAGCAGCGGAATGGGACAGGGACTTAATGAAGCTTTCTTT
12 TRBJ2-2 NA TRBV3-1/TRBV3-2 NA CASSQSTDKLFF TGTGCCAGCAGCCAATCGACAGATAAGCTGTTTTTT
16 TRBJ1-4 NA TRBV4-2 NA CASSQAWTATNEKLFF TGTGCCAGCAGCCAAGCCTGGACAGCAACTAATGAAAAACTGTTTTTT
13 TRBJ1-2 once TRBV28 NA CASSPGSGYGYTF TGTGCCAGCAGTCCGGGGAGCGGCTATGGCTACACCTTC
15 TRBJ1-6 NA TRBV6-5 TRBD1 CASRLTGGDSSPLHF TGTGCCAGCAGACTAACAGGGGGGGATTCCTCACCCCTCCACTTT
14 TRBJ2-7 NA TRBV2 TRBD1 CASSPRQGANEQYF TGTGCCAGCAGTCCCCGACAGGGGGCAAACGAGCAGTACTTC
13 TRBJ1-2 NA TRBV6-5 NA CASSMDSNYGYTF TGTGCCAGCAGCATGGACAGCAACTATGGCTACACCTTC
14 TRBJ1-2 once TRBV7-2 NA CASSQRGGNYGYTF TGTGCCAGCAGCCAACGGGGGGGTAACTATGGCTACACCTTC
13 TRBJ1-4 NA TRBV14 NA CASSQQGFGKLFF TGTGCCAGCAGCCAACAGGGTTTCGGAAAACTGTTTTTT
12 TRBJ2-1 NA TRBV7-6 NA CASSPPRDEQFF TGTGCCAGCAGCCCACCTCGGGATGAGCAGTTCTTC
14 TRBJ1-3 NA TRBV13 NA CASSARTAGNTIYF TGTGCCAGCAGCGCCCGGACAGCAGGAAACACCATATATTTT
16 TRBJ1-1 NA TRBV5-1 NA CASSSTGHLMNTEAFF TGCGCCAGCAGCTCCACGGGACACCTCATGAACACTGAAGCTTTCTTT
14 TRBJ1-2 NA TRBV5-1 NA CASRSDPDSLSGTF TGCGCCAGCAGATCTGACCCGGACAGCCTCAGCGGCACCTTC
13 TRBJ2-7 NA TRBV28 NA CASSGTPSYEQYF TGTGCCAGCAGTGGGACACCATCCTACGAGCAGTACTTC
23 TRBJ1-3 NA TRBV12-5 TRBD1 CASGLVNAPPGQGALFSGNTIYF TGTGCTAGTGGTTTGGTTAATGCCCCCCCGGGACAGGGGGCCCTTTTCTCTGGAAACACCATATATTTT
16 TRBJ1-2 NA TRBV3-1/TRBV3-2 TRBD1 CASSPASDRDFWGYTF TGTGCCAGCAGCCCTGCGTCGGACAGGGACTTTTGGGGCTACACCTTC